The 30 T cell receptor beta chains reported below all come from one sample, sequenced in a study of regulatory T cells in long-lasting Graves disease. Sequencing libraries for TCR beta were prepared with iRepertoire HTBI primers and Arm-PCR of CDR3 regions. TCRdb re-derived calls from the multiplex PCR reads in MiXCR, one entry per CDR3 protein. The table has a few hundred thousand distinct CDR3 sequences, around 15% seen once; the top ten hold 17%. Time point meaning: newly diagnosed GD, antithyroid drugs for less than 3 months. From RNA extracted from PBMCs, the TCR library was made. These same records also appear under a second study, on T cells in Graves' hyperthyroidism and ophthalmopathy.

The sample in question was peripheral blood mononuclear cells (PBMCs), obtained at new diagnosis, from a patient treated with antithyroid drugs. The receptors shown here come from a woman aged 50 to 60 with Graves disease.

This clonotype has ten or more counts. The chain uses TRBV11-2 and TRBJ1-6; TRBD1 is a possible D gene (6 bases). Trimming took 3 bases from V and 8 from J, leaving 17 bases between them. Germline CDR1 is SGHAT and CDR2 is FQNNGV. The CDR3 is made up of 16 amino acids. The DNA for the CDR3 is TGTGCCAGCAGCTTCTCTCCTCAGGGGTTTGATTCACCCCTCCACTTT. Protein: CASSFSPQGFDSPLHF.

This clonotype occurred many times. This sequence joins TRBV7-9 and TRBJ2-1; TRBD2 aligns across 11 bases. There are 16 residues in the CDR3. Losses at the gene ends were 5 bases for V and 0 bases for J; bases not matched to a gene: 3. Germline V lookup: CDR1 SEHNR, CDR2 FQNEAQ (reference sequence). The CDR3 DNA reads as TGTGCCAGCAGCGCTACTAGCGGGAGCTCCTACAATGAGCAGTTCTTC. Protein product: CASSATSGSSYNEQFF.

The rearrangement joins TRBV28 to TRBJ2-7; D perhaps matches TRBD2 (6 bases). Trimming left V 6 bases short and J 5 bases short, with 14 bases between. The CDR3 contains 13 residues. Germline loops: CDR1 MDHEN, CDR2 SYDVKM. This chain's CDR3 is CASSWDGGHEQYF. In nucleotides, the CDR3 is TGTGCCAGCAGCTGGGACGGAGGGCACGAGCAGTACTTC. Together with reference TRBV28 and TRBJ2-7, the CDR3 gives the full variable domain: DVKVTQSSRYLVKRTGEKVFLECVQDMDHENMFWYRQDPGLGLRLIYFSYDVKMKEKGDIPEGYSVSREKKERFSLILESASTNQTSMYLCASSWDGGHEQYFGPGTRLTVT.

As regards this clonotype: This sequence is one base from a far larger clone and is likely a read error. Given the absence of the conserved phenylalanine or tryptophan at the CDR3 end, a read error is likely. The chain uses TRBV2 and TRBJ2-5; D gene uncertain. Germline V gene data show CDR1 as SNHLY and CDR2 as FYNNEI. V lost 5 bases and J lost 5, with 6 bases in between. The CDR3 has 11 residues. CDR3 loop: CASSTPETQYL. The CDR3 DNA reads as TGTGCCAGCAGTACACCGGAGACCCAGTACCTC.

The rearrangement links TRBV29-1 to TRBJ2-1, with D possibly TRBD2 on 5 matching bases. The length of the CDR3 is 16 residues. CDR1 is SQVTM, CDR2 ANQGSEA, per germline. The V and J ends lost 6 bases and 6 bases respectively, with 24 bases between them. The CDR3 protein is CSVRSRRKLEANEQFF. Written as DNA, the CDR3 is TGCAGCGTCCGGTCGCGACGGAAACTAGAGGCCAATGAGCAGTTCTTC.

This clonotype came up many times. V and J are TRBV7-3 and TRBJ2-1, with 7 positions matching TRBD2. This CDR3 has 16 amino acids. The germline gives CDR1 SGHTA, CDR2 FQGTGA. Trimming at V came to 2 bases and at J to 4 bases, leaving 8 bases not matched to a gene. Written as DNA, the CDR3 is TGTGCCAGCAGCTTATACGCTAGCGGCTTTTACAATGAGCAGTTCTTC. Its translation is CASSLYASGFYNEQFF.

This clonotype was recorded a few times. The chain combines TRBV5-4 with TRBJ2-3, with 8 bases aligning to TRBD2. CDR3 length: 15 residues. The germline gives CDR1 SGHNT, CDR2 YYREEE (reference sequence). V was clipped by 6 bases and J by 5 bases; unmatched bases: 11. The CDR3: CASTPGGRNRDTQYF. The CDR3 DNA reads TGTGCCAGCACCCCGGGGGGGAGGAACCGAGATACGCAGTATTTT.

This clonotype was seen many times. This chain links TRBV5-1 with TRBJ1-1; D uncertain. The V end lost 0 bases, the J end lost 2 bases, and 14 bases lay between the germline ends. The germline CDR1 and CDR2 sequences are SGHRS and YFSETQ. The CDR3 has 16 residues. CDR3 sequence: CASSLAFIPGNTEAFF. The CDR3 bases are TGCGCCAGCAGCTTGGCCTTTATCCCGGGTAACACTGAAGCTTTCTTT.

This clonotype was detected many times. V usage is TRBV12-3 or TRBV12-4 and J usage is TRBJ2-1; D unresolved. CDR3 length: 14 residues. The V and J ends lost 7 bases and 7 bases respectively, with 17 bases between them. The CDR3, as DNA: TGTGCCAGCATCGATGGACCCGGACCAAATGAGCAGTTCTTC. It specifies CASIDGPGPNEQFF.

This clonotype was seen once. The rearrangement uses TRBV11-1 and TRBJ1-5; TRBD1 aligns across 11 bases. This CDR3 has 16 residues. Trimming took 5 bases from V and 1 from J; bases not matched to a gene: 4. CDR1 and CDR2 (germline): SGHAT, FQDESV (reference sequence). The CDR3 DNA is TGTGCCAGCAGCAGGACAGGGGGCGAAAGCAATCAGCCCCAGCATTTT. Its protein is CASSRTGGESNQPQHF. Variable domain in full (rest from reference TRBV11-1 and TRBJ1-5): EAEVAQSPRYKITEKSQAVAFWCDPISGHATLYWYRQILGQGPELLVQFQDESVVDDSQLPKDRFSAERLKGVDSTLKIQPAELGDSAMYLCASSRTGGESNQPQHFGDGTRLSIL.

In this sample, this clonotype turned up many times. The V gene is TRBV2, the J gene TRBJ2-3; D remains ambiguous. Germline values: CDR1 SNHLY, CDR2 FYNNEI. This CDR3 is 16 amino acids long. V was cut by 2 bases and J by 0 bases, with 12 bases left in between. The CDR3 DNA reads TGTGCCAGCAGTGAATTAGATTTGGGGAGCACAGATACGCAGTATTTT. This gives the protein CASSELDLGSTDTQYF. Full variable domain (rest looked up from reference TRBV2 and TRBJ2-3): EPEVTQTPSHQVTQMGQEVILRCVPISNHLYFYWYRQILGQKVEFLVSFYNNEISEKSEIFDDQFSVERPDGSNFTLKIRSTKLEDSAMYFCASSELDLGSTDTQYFGPGTRLTVL.

This clonotype was counted many times. The rearrangement uses TRBV20-1 and TRBJ2-1; D perhaps matches TRBD2 (6 bases). The CDR3 is 14 amino acids. CDR1 DFQATT and CDR2 SNEGSKA come from the germline V gene (reference sequence). Trimming shortened V by 3 bases and J by 7 bases, and 16 bases separated the two germline ends. As DNA, the CDR3 is TGCAGTGCTAGTGGGGGGAGGCAGGATAATGAGCAGTTCTTC. Protein product: CSASGGRQDNEQFF.

This CDR3 is CASSLRTGFGEKLFF. CDR3 in DNA: TGTGCCAGCAGCCTGAGGACAGGCTTCGGGGAAAAACTGTTTTTT. The V and J genes are TRBV7-9 and TRBJ1-4, with 7 bases lining up with TRBD1. The V segment lost 5 bases and the J segment 8 bases; nucleotides outside the gene matches: 11. The CDR3 has 15 amino acids. Looked up from germline, CDR1 is SEHNR and CDR2 is FQNEAQ (reference sequence).

This clonotype has just a few counts. This chain links TRBV7-9 with TRBJ1-4; D is uncertain. The CDR3 length is 14 residues. The V gene's germline CDR1 is SEHNR and CDR2 FQNEAQ (reference sequence). V was trimmed by 3 bases and J by 8 bases, leaving 13 bases between them. The CDR3 sequence is CASSFGGKREKLFF. The DNA for the CDR3 is TGTGCCAGCAGCTTTGGTGGCAAGAGGGAAAAACTGTTTTTT.

This clonotype was seen many times. CDR3 bases: TGTGCCATCAGGGAGGGTTCTTACAATGAGCAGTTCTTC. This codes for CAIREGSYNEQFF. This sequence joins TRBV10-3 and TRBJ2-1; a weak D match, TRBD2 (6 bases). Trimming cost V 6 bases and J 4 bases, with 10 bases left between them. In germline, CDR1 is ENHRY, CDR2 SYGVKD. CDR3 length equals 13 residues.

At least ten counts were recorded for this clonotype. CDR3 sequence: CATSDPDSTEAFF. DNA of the CDR3: TGTGCCACCAGTGACCCGGACAGCACTGAAGCTTTCTTT. The genes are TRBV24-1 and TRBJ1-1, with TRBD1 as a possible D gene (6 bases). V was shortened by 4 bases and J by 4 bases, with 9 bases between the two germline ends. The CDR3 is 13 amino acids. In germline, CDR1 is KGHDR, CDR2 SFDVKD.

This clonotype turned up a few times. The chain uses TRBV7-3 and TRBJ1-2; 9 bases match TRBD1. Germline CDR1 is SGHTA and CDR2 is FQGTGA. This CDR3 has 15 residues. V dropped 0 bases and J dropped 4; count of bases not matched to a gene: 3. The CDR3 DNA sequence: TGTGCCAGCAGCTTAACCGGACAGGGGAGCTATGGCTACACCTTC. Translated: CASSLTGQGSYGYTF.

The table lists this clonotype with many counts. The chain couples TRBV7-3 to TRBJ2-3; D remains unclear. The V gene's germline CDR1 is SGHTA and CDR2 FQGTGA. V lost 0 bases, J lost 0 bases, and 7 bases lay in between. This CDR3 comprises 15 residues. The CDR3 DNA sequence: TGTGCCAGCAGCTTAACAGTTACTAGCACAGATACGCAGTATTTT. This sequence encodes CASSLTVTSTDTQYF.

This clonotype occurred many times. The chain combines TRBV30 with TRBJ1-5; D ambiguous. The CDR3 has 14 residues. Germline lookup yields CDR1 GTSNPN and CDR2 SVGIG (reference sequence). Trimming took off 0 bases at V and 6 bases at J, with 12 bases between the two ends. DNA of the CDR3: TGTGCCTGGAGTGTAGGATTATCTGGTCAGCCCCAGCATTTT. Encoded protein: CAWSVGLSGQPQHF.

The chain joins TRBV12-3 or TRBV12-4 to TRBJ2-2, with D unclear. The V end was cut by 5 bases, the J end by 3 bases, with 7 bases between. There are 13 residues in the CDR3. The CDR3 region is CASSELHTGELFF. Here the CDR3 DNA reads TGTGCCAGCAGTGAGCTACACACCGGGGAGCTGTTTTTT.

Concerning this clonotype: An end of the junction differs from the germline gene, which may be a read error. The rearrangement joins TRBV5-1 to TRBJ1-4; D unclear. The CDR3 has 15 amino acids. The V gene's germline CDR1 is SGHRS and CDR2 YFSETQ. Here the CDR3 reads CASSLAGATNEKLLF. The CDR3 DNA reads TGCGCCAGCAGCTTGGCGGGAGCCACTAATGAAAAACTGTTGTTT. The full variable domain, completed using reference TRBV5-1 and TRBJ1-4, is KAGVTQTPRYLIKTRGQQVTLSCSPISGHRSVSWYQQTPGQGLQFLFEYFSETQRNKGNFPGRFSGRQFSNSRSEMNVSTLELGDSALYLCASSLAGATNEKLLFGSGTQLSVL.

The rearrangement links TRBV29-1 to TRBJ2-3; possibly TRBD2 for D (6 bases). This CDR3 is built from 12 residues. Germline CDR1 and CDR2: SQVTM and ANQGSEA. Trimming pared 6 bases from V and 5 bases from J, leaving 12 bases between. The CDR3 loop reads CSVRVGGDTQYF. In DNA, the CDR3 is TGCAGCGTACGAGTCGGGGGAGATACGCAGTATTTT.

This clonotype has at least ten counts. The gene calls are TRBV4-1 and TRBJ1-2; 7 positions match TRBD1. Germline V gene sequence: CDR1 MGHRA, CDR2 YSYEKL. This CDR3 comprises 16 residues. Germline trimming cut 0 bases from V and 2 bases from J; bases unmatched to any gene: 6. In DNA, the CDR3 is TGCGCCAGCAGCCAAGATCTCCGACAGGGAAACTATGGCTACACCTTC. Amino acid sequence: CASSQDLRQGNYGYTF.

As concerns this clonotype: It may be a read error: a sequence one base away is much more abundant. This chain joins TRBV6-2 or TRBV6-3 and TRBJ2-7; D gene unclear. The V end lost 4 bases, the J end lost 6 bases, and 16 bases lay between the germline ends. This CDR3 contains 14 residues. CDR1 MNHEY and CDR2 SVGEGT come from the germline V gene. The DNA of the CDR3 is TGTGCCAGCAGTTCCCCAACCTTACATGGCGAGCAGTACTTC. Protein sequence: CASSSPTLHGEQYF.

This clonotype appeared a few times. This chain links TRBV5-8 with TRBJ2-3, with D maybe TRBD2 (6 bases). V was trimmed by 0 bases and J by 1 base, leaving 9 bases between them. The CDR3 length is 15 residues. Germline V lookup: CDR1 SGHTS, CDR2 YDEGEE. In nucleotides, the CDR3 is TGTGCCAGCAGCTTGGTTTCTAGCGGCACAGATACGCAGTATTTT. Amino acid sequence: CASSLVSSGTDTQYF.

This clonotype was detected ten times or more. As DNA, the CDR3 is TGTGCCAGCAGTTCCCCACCTTGGACTAGCGGGAGTTGGCGGGAGCTGTTTTTT. As protein: CASSSPPWTSGSWRELFF. This chain uses TRBV28 with TRBJ2-2, with 13 bases that match TRBD2. V shed 4 bases, J shed 9 bases, and the junction held 14 bases outside the gene matches. The CDR3 has 18 residues. Germline-derived CDR1 and CDR2 are MDHEN and SYDVKM.

This clonotype was detected many times. This chain links TRBV7-9 with TRBJ2-7; the match to TRBD1 covers 11 bases. This CDR3 spans 15 amino acids. Per germline, CDR1 SEHNR and CDR2 FQNEAQ (reference sequence). V was clipped by 5 bases and J by 7 bases; unmatched bases: 10. Here the CDR3 DNA reads TGTGCCAGCAGCCCCGGACGGGACAGGGGGGATGAGCAGTACTTC. As protein: CASSPGRDRGDEQYF.

In nucleotides, the CDR3 is TGTGCCAGTAGTTCCCGGACAGGGTCGGGGGCCAACGTCCTGACTTTC. Protein: CASSSRTGSGANVLTF. J is TRBJ2-6 and V is TRBV19; TRBD1 matches at 8 bases. The CDR3 covers 16 residues. CDR1 is LNHDA, CDR2 SQIVND, per germline (reference sequence). V gave up 5 bases and J gave up 4 bases; unmatched junction bases: 7. The complete variable domain, with remaining parts taken from reference TRBV19 and TRBJ2-6, reads DGGITQSPKYLFRKEGQNVTLSCEQNLNHDAMYWYRQDPGQGLRLIYYSQIVNDFQKGDIAEGYSVSREKKESFPLTVTSAQKNPTAFYLCASSSRTGSGANVLTFGAGSRLTVL.

This clonotype appeared many times. The V gene is TRBV11-2, the J gene TRBJ2-7; 11 bases are shared with TRBD2. V trimming: 6 bases; J trimming: 2 bases; junction bases outside the gene matches: 9. The germline V gene encodes CDR1 SGHAT and CDR2 FQNNGV. The CDR3 extends over 16 amino acids. The CDR3 nucleotides read TGTGCCAGCAGGATTATGGCTAGCGGGAGGCCCTACGAGCAGTACTTC. It translates to CASRIMASGRPYEQYF.

Ten or more counts support this clonotype. V is TRBV6-1 and J is TRBJ2-3, with 13 bases lining up with TRBD2. The germline V gene has CDR1 MNHNS and CDR2 SASEGT. The CDR3 contains 15 residues. After removal of 8 bases from V and 6 bases from J, the junction contained 8 bases not matched to a gene. CDR3 residues: CASGTSGISMDTQYF. The DNA of the CDR3 is TGTGCCAGCGGGACTAGCGGGATTTCGATGGATACGCAGTATTTT.